The 26 T cell receptor beta chains presented below share a single source sample, sequenced in a study of T cell changes during pregnancy in multiple sclerosis. Method: immunoSEQ multiplex PCR; TCRdb's copy keeps in-frame clones and lacks some. Of 55,000 to 70,000 clones in the sample, approximately 91% were seen once. Sequencing used CD4+ T cells from peripheral blood mononuclear cells, obtained after pregnancy. All receptors derive from a female donor with multiple sclerosis, enrolled in a pregnancy study.

In this sample, this clone turned up once. This chain joins TRBV5-1 and TRBJ1-1; the match to TRBD1 covers 11 bases. Trimming cost V 0 bases and J 11 bases; bases outside gene matches: 6. The CDR3 is 14 amino acids. Germline V gene data show CDR1 as SGHRS and CDR2 as YFSETQ. CDR3 amino acids: CASSLEWDRGKAFF. For the CDR3, the DNA is TGCGCCAGCAGCTTGGAGTGGGACAGGGGGAAGGCTTTCTTT.

V and J are TRBV27 and TRBJ1-4; 9 bases line up with TRBD1. V gave up 7 bases and J gave up 4 bases; unmatched junction bases: 7. From germline, CDR1 is MNHEY and CDR2 SMNVEV (reference sequence). This CDR3 is built from 15 residues. The CDR3 sequence is CASKTNRGRNEKLFF. The CDR3 region has the DNA TGTGCCAGCAAAACTAACAGGGGGCGTAATGAAAAACTGTTTTTT.

The V and J genes are TRBV5-5 and TRBJ1-4; perhaps TRBD1 as D (5 bases). The CDR3 length is 16 residues. Germline CDR1 and CDR2: SGHKS and YYEKEE (reference sequence). Trimming pared 2 bases from V and 0 bases from J, leaving 11 bases between. This chain's CDR3 is CASSFWGGATNEKLFF. The CDR3 DNA reads as TGTGCCAGCAGCTTCTGGGGCGGTGCAACTAATGAAAAACTGTTTTTT.

As DNA, the CDR3 is TGTGCCAGCAGTACGACCGTGGAGAGTTCACCCCTCCACTTT. Residues: CASSTTVESSPLHF. The chain employs TRBV9 and TRBJ1-6; D remains unclear. The CDR3 is 14 amino acids. Trimming pared 5 bases from V and 9 bases from J, leaving 15 bases between. Germline CDR1 is SGDLS and CDR2 is YYNGEE.

The V and J genes are TRBV6-5 and TRBJ2-1, with 8 positions matching TRBD2. The germline CDR1 and CDR2 sequences are MNHEY and SVGAGI. V lost 5 bases, J lost 9 bases, and 12 bases stayed unmatched. The CDR3 is made up of 15 amino acids. CDR3 region: CASSTLGLGILEQFF. The CDR3 DNA is TGTGCCAGCAGTACTCTGGGACTAGGTATTCTTGAGCAGTTCTTC.

The chain has TRBV15 and TRBJ2-3, with 9 bases fitting TRBD2. V shed 0 bases, J shed 3 bases, and the junction held 4 bases outside the gene matches. Germline CDR1 is LNHNV and CDR2 is YYDKDF (reference sequence). This CDR3 region has 16 residues. The CDR3 loop is CATSRDLTSGTDTQYF. For the CDR3, the DNA is TGTGCCACCAGCAGAGATCTTACTAGCGGGACAGATACGCAGTATTTT.

The J gene is TRBJ1-2, the V gene TRBV28; tentative D call: TRBD1 (6 bases). The germline V and J ends were trimmed by 2 bases and 6 bases, with 16 bases remaining between them. Germline loops: CDR1 MDHEN, CDR2 SYDVKM. The CDR3 has 15 residues. CDR3 bases: TGTGCCAGCAGTTTACAGGCACTAGGGGGGGATGGCTACACCTTC. This encodes CASSLQALGGDGYTF.

V usage is TRBV5-4 and J usage is TRBJ2-7; 9 nucleotides agree with TRBD2. Per germline, CDR1 SGHNT and CDR2 YYREEE (reference sequence). This CDR3 spans 15 amino acids. Trimming took 4 bases from V and 1 from J; bases not matched to a gene: 6. CDR3 bases: TGTGCCAGCAGCCCGCTGGGACTAGCTTCCTACGAGCAGTACTTC. This sequence encodes CASSPLGLASYEQYF.

This sequence joins TRBV5-1 and TRBJ1-4; 7 positions agree with TRBD1. The CDR3 runs 16 residues. The germline V gene has CDR1 SGHRS and CDR2 YFSETQ. J gave up 5 bases and V 2 bases, and 9 bases lay outside the gene matches. CDR3 amino acids: CASSLLGGGRNEKLFF. As DNA, the CDR3 is TGCGCCAGCAGCTTACTTGGAGGGGGCAGGAATGAAAAACTGTTTTTT.

A word on this clone: Germline is not matched at one junction end, which may reflect a read error. This rearrangement joins TRBV6-1 to TRBJ2-3, with D maybe TRBD1 (6 bases). This CDR3 is built from 12 residues. Germline V gene sequence: CDR1 MNHNS, CDR2 SASEGT. For the CDR3, the DNA is TGTGCCAGCACCACCTTTGGGGACATAGGGGATTTT. This translates into CASTTFGDIGDF.

This clone was recorded only once. The chain combines TRBV6-1 with TRBJ2-2, with 9 bases identical to TRBD1. The germline V gene encodes CDR1 MNHNS and CDR2 SASEGT. This CDR3 has 17 amino acids. The V segment lost 3 bases and the J segment 4 bases; nucleotides outside the gene matches: 9. The CDR3 region is CASSDPTGGFFTGELFF. CDR3 bases: TGTGCCAGCAGTGATCCTACAGGGGGCTTTTTCACCGGGGAGCTGTTTTTT.

This chain uses TRBV9 with TRBJ1-1; the D gene is possibly TRBD1 (5 bases). With 0 bases removed from V and 3 bases from J, the gap between germline ends came to 6 bases. Germline V gene lookup returns CDR1 SGDLS and CDR2 YYNGEE. The CDR3 consists of 13 residues. The CDR3 nucleotides are TGTGCCAGCAGCGTAGAGGGGCACACTGAAGCTTTCTTT. Translated: CASSVEGHTEAFF.

The chain recombines TRBV9 with TRBJ1-1, with 7 bases aligning to TRBD1. This CDR3 region has 16 residues. V lost 2 bases and J lost 1; bases outside the gene matches: 8. The germline V gene has CDR1 SGDLS and CDR2 YYNGEE. DNA for the CDR3: TGTGCCAGCAGCGTGGGAACAGGGGTGGGGAACACTGAAGCTTTCTTT. It encodes CASSVGTGVGNTEAFF.

The chain recombines TRBV4-2 with TRBJ2-3, with 16 bases lining up with TRBD2. Germline V gene lookup returns CDR1 LGHNA and CDR2 YNFKEQ. J was trimmed by 9 bases and V by 1 base; bases with no gene match: 4. This CDR3 region has 16 residues. DNA of the CDR3: TGTGCCAGCAGCCAAGGGGGACTAGCGGGAGGGCGAACGCAGTATTTT. Protein product: CASSQGGLAGGRTQYF.

V gene TRBV5-4 combines with J gene TRBJ2-5, with D perhaps TRBD1 (7 bases). The germline V and J ends were trimmed by 6 bases and 5 bases, with 17 bases remaining between them. The length of the CDR3 is 14 residues. Per germline, CDR1 SGHNT and CDR2 YYREEE (reference sequence). CDR3 amino acids: CASTWRGRDETQYF. The CDR3 DNA is TGTGCCAGCACATGGAGGGGGCGCGATGAGACCCAGTACTTC.

The chain uses TRBV2 and TRBJ2-5; TRBD1 agrees at 7 bases. The J call may be in error: the DNA end matches TRBJ2-7 better. The CDR3 covers 14 residues. From germline, CDR1 is SNHLY and CDR2 FYNNEI. CDR3 loop: CASTLQGTSYEQYF. In nucleotides, the CDR3 is TGTGCCAGCACCTTACAGGGGACCTCCTACGAGCAGTACTTC.

The chain joins TRBV10-2 to TRBJ1-4; TRBD1 is a possible D gene (6 bases). The V and J ends lost 7 bases and 8 bases respectively, with 14 bases between them. From germline, CDR1 is WSHSY and CDR2 SAAADI. The CDR3 covers 13 residues. CDR3 loop: CASTEGRGEKLFF. The CDR3 DNA is TGCGCCAGCACCGAGGGGAGGGGGGAAAAACTGTTTTTT.

J is TRBJ2-5 and V is TRBV5-1; 9 bases fit TRBD2. This CDR3 comprises 15 residues. The germline gives CDR1 SGHRS, CDR2 YFSETQ. With V trimmed by 2 bases and J by 4 bases, 6 bases remained unmatched. The CDR3 nucleotides are TGCGCCAGCAGCTTCTCAATAGCGGGAGCAGAGACCCAGTACTTC. It encodes CASSFSIAGAETQYF.

This clone was seen only once. This sequence joins TRBV28 and TRBJ1-2; 7 bases fit TRBD1. This CDR3 is 13 amino acids long. Germline values: CDR1 MDHEN, CDR2 SYDVKM. With 6 bases clipped from V and 2 bases from J, the junction kept 3 bases outside the gene matches. CDR3 bases: TGTGCCAGCAGCTCGGGACAGAACTATGGCTACACCTTC. Translated, it gives CASSSGQNYGYTF.

V is TRBV13 and J is TRBJ2-7; a possible D gene is TRBD1 (5 bases). V was cut by 6 bases and J by 4 bases, with 16 bases left in between. The CDR3 has 14 residues. Per the germline V gene, CDR1 is PRHDT and CDR2 is FYEKMQ (reference sequence). CDR3 sequence (DNA): TGTGCCAGCAGACTGGCAGGGCGGCGGTACGAGCAGTACTTC. Protein: CASRLAGRRYEQYF.

The chain uses TRBV7-6 and TRBJ2-7; D is possibly TRBD1 (7 bases). Trimming removed 4 bases at V and 6 bases at J, with 10 bases between. The CDR3 totals 12 residues. The V gene's germline CDR1 is SGHVS and CDR2 FNYEAQ. The CDR3: CASSSGGGEQYF. Here the CDR3 DNA reads TGTGCCAGCAGCTCAGGGGGAGGCGAGCAGTACTTC.

The V call is TRBV10-1, the J call TRBJ2-2; perhaps TRBD1 as D (6 bases). Germline V lookup: CDR1 WNHNN, CDR2 SYGVQD (reference sequence). The CDR3 covers 14 residues. With 5 bases removed from V and 2 bases from J, the gap between germline ends came to 9 bases. The CDR3 DNA is TGCGCCAGCAGTCCGACAGGAAACACCGGGGAGCTGTTTTTT. The encoded protein is CASSPTGNTGELFF.

The J gene is TRBJ1-1, the V gene TRBV18; a weak D match, TRBD1 (5 bases). This CDR3 is 14 amino acids long. Between the trimmed V and J ends, which lost 3 bases and 1 base, there was a span of 9 bases. Germline CDR1 reads KGHSH; CDR2 reads LQKENI. The CDR3 DNA sequence: TGTGCCAGCTCACCGGGGACTGCGAACACTGAAGCTTTCTTT. It codes for CASSPGTANTEAFF.

The chain has TRBV7-8 and TRBJ2-2; 7 nucleotides align to TRBD2. J was trimmed by 4 bases and V by 0 bases; bases with no gene match: 2. The CDR3 has 15 amino acids. The germline CDR1 and CDR2 sequences are SGHVS and FQNEAQ. The CDR3 region has the DNA TGTGCCAGCAGCTTAGCGGGGGGGAGCACCGGGGAGCTGTTTTTT. It yields the protein CASSLAGGSTGELFF.

The CDR3 bases are TGCGCCAGCAGCTTTCTCTTAGCGGGAGTGGGGCAAGAGACCCAGTACTTC. This codes for CASSFLLAGVGQETQYF. The V call is TRBV5-1, the J call TRBJ2-5, with 9 bases aligning to TRBD2. With V trimmed by 2 bases and J by 2 bases, 10 bases remained unmatched. The germline V gene encodes CDR1 SGHRS and CDR2 YFSETQ. The CDR3 is 17 amino acids. Full variable domain (remainder filled in from reference TRBV5-1 and TRBJ2-5): KAGVTQTPRYLIKTRGQQVTLSCSPISGHRSVSWYQQTPGQGLQFLFEYFSETQRNKGNFPGRFSGRQFSNSRSEMNVSTLELGDSALYLCASSFLLAGVGQETQYFGPGTRLLVL.

V gene TRBV28 combines with J gene TRBJ2-7; D unclear. The germline V and J ends were trimmed by 7 bases and 6 bases, with 16 bases remaining between them. This CDR3 region has 13 residues. Germline assignment: CDR1 MDHEN and CDR2 SYDVKM. The CDR3 DNA sequence: TGTGCCAGCACCCCCCGAGCGTCGGGCGAGCAGTACTTC. Translated: CASTPRASGEQYF.